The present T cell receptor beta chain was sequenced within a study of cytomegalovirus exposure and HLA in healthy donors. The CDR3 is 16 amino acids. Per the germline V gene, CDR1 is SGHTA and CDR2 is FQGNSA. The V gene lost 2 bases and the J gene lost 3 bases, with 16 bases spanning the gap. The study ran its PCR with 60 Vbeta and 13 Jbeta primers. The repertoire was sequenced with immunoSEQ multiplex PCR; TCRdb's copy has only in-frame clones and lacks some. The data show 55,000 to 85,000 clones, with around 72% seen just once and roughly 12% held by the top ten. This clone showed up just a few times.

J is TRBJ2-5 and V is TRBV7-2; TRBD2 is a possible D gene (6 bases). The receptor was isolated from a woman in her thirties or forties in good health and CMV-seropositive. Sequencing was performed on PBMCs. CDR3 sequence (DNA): TGTGCCAGCAGCTTAACGGGCGGGGCAGGCAAAGAGACCCAGTACTTC. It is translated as CASSLTGGAGKETQYF.